This entry lists 24 T cell receptor beta chains sequenced from one sample in a study of Graves' ophthalmopathy and Graves' hyperthyroidism. The TCR beta CDR3 regions underwent amplification from RNA transcripts. An initial RT-PCR round employing HTBI primers preceded a second-round multiplex PCR. TCRdb re-called the multiplex PCR reads with MiXCR, one entry per CDR3 protein. The sample lists fewer than 650,000 distinct CDR3 sequences; 22% were seen once. The sequenced material came from peripheral blood. These receptors were obtained from a young woman with stable Graves' hyperthyroidism. Some clones in this sample may be carry-over from other donors' samples.

This clonotype was picked up a small number of times. The J gene is TRBJ2-5, the V gene TRBV20-1, with 7 bases matching TRBD1. The V gene's germline CDR1 is DFQATT and CDR2 SNEGSKA (reference sequence). This CDR3 contains 13 residues. V was clipped by 2 bases and J by 5 bases; unmatched bases: 5. Here the CDR3 DNA reads TGCAGTGCTAGACAGGGGGATGGGGAGACCCAGTACTTC. This translates into CSARQGDGETQYF.

The chain uses TRBV15 and TRBJ2-3, with 7 nucleotides matching TRBD1. The CDR3 length is 17 residues. Looked up from germline, CDR1 is LNHNV and CDR2 is YYDKDF (reference sequence). V dropped 4 bases and J dropped 4; count of bases not matched to a gene: 14. The CDR3 reads CATSKRTGVASADTQYF. CDR3 DNA: TGTGCCACCAGCAAAAGAACAGGGGTGGCTTCGGCAGATACGCAGTATTTT.

As DNA, the CDR3 is TGTGCCAGCAGTTTAGATGGGGTAGCGGACCAAGAGACCCAGTACTTC. Residues: CASSLDGVADQETQYF. The chain couples TRBV12-3 or TRBV12-4 to TRBJ2-5; the D gene is possibly TRBD2 (6 bases). This CDR3 has 16 residues. The V end was cut by 1 base, the J end by 0 bases, with 12 bases between.

Many counts were recorded for this clonotype. V is TRBV5-1 and J is TRBJ1-2; D is unresolved. Trimming took off 0 bases at V and 0 bases at J, with 9 bases between the two ends. This CDR3 spans 15 amino acids. The germline gives CDR1 SGHRS, CDR2 YFSETQ. The CDR3 sequence: CASSLDHPANYGYTF. The CDR3 DNA reads TGCGCCAGCAGCTTGGACCATCCAGCTAACTATGGCTACACCTTC.

This clonotype was counted only a few times. The chain employs TRBV7-8 and TRBJ2-7, with TRBD2 matching over 11 bases. Germline loops: CDR1 SGHVS, CDR2 FQNEAQ. The CDR3 has 15 amino acids. V was clipped by 5 bases and J by 4 bases; unmatched bases: 7. CDR3 DNA sequence: TGTGCCAGCAGCCTACTCGGACTAGCGGGTTACGAGCAGTACTTC. Encoded protein: CASSLLGLAGYEQYF.

This clonotype occurred many times. The V and J genes are TRBV7-9 and TRBJ1-1; D not resolved. The V end was cut by 4 bases, the J end by 1 base, with 10 bases between. CDR3 size: 14 residues. Germline-derived CDR1 and CDR2 are SEHNR and FQNEAQ (reference sequence). The CDR3 protein is CASSSPWENTEAFF. The CDR3 DNA reads TGTGCCAGCAGCTCCCCATGGGAGAACACTGAAGCTTTCTTT. Variable domain in full (rest from reference TRBV7-9 and TRBJ1-1): DTGVSQNPRHKITKRGQNVTFRCDPISEHNRLYWYRQTLGQGPEFLTYFQNEAQLEKSRLLSDRFSAERPKGSFSTLEIQRTEQGDSAMYLCASSSPWENTEAFFGQGTRLTVV.

This clonotype has only a few counts. The V and J genes are TRBV7-2 and TRBJ1-1, with D perhaps matching TRBD1 (5 bases). V was pared by 5 bases and J by 5 bases, with 18 bases between. CDR1 and CDR2 from the germline V gene are SGHTA and FQGNSA. The CDR3 has 15 residues. The CDR3 region is CASSPIPGGGTEAFF. The CDR3 DNA sequence: TGTGCCAGCAGCCCGATCCCAGGTGGGGGGACTGAAGCTTTCTTT.

This clonotype was recorded many times. V usage is TRBV10-2 and J usage is TRBJ2-7; TRBD1 matches 10 bases. Germline assignment: CDR1 WSHSY and CDR2 SAAADI. V lost 4 bases, J lost 5 bases, and 2 bases stayed unmatched. The CDR3 has 13 amino acids. The CDR3 region is CASSAGTGDEQYF. The CDR3 DNA is TGCGCCAGCAGTGCCGGGACAGGGGACGAGCAGTACTTC.

This clonotype was observed at least ten times. V and J are TRBV11-1 and TRBJ2-7, with D possibly being TRBD2 (6 bases). Germline lookup yields CDR1 SGHAT and CDR2 FQDESV (reference sequence). The CDR3 extends over 16 amino acids. The V end was cut by 4 bases, the J end by 6 bases, with 22 bases between. CDR3 loop: CASSSLPGELICEQYF. The CDR3 DNA is TGTGCCAGCAGCTCGTTACCGGGGGAGCTGATCTGCGAGCAGTACTTC.

The chain employs TRBV6-5 and TRBJ2-7; perhaps TRBD1 as D (8 bases). CDR1 and CDR2 from the germline V gene are MNHEY and SVGAGI. This CDR3 spans 14 amino acids. Between the trimmed V and J ends, which lost 7 bases and 5 bases, there was a span of 18 bases. The CDR3 DNA follows: TGTGCCAGCAAGTTAAGACAGGGGACTAACGAGCAGTACTTC. It codes for CASKLRQGTNEQYF.

This clonotype came up many times. The V call is TRBV7-2, the J call TRBJ2-7; no definite D call. CDR3 length: 11 amino acids. With 3 bases removed from V and 6 bases from J, the gap between germline ends came to 6 bases. Germline V gene lookup returns CDR1 SGHTA and CDR2 FQGNSA. This CDR3 is CASSFHSEQYF. CDR3 in DNA: TGTGCCAGCAGCTTCCACAGCGAGCAGTACTTC.

The chain has TRBV4-2 and TRBJ2-5; 8 nucleotides align to TRBD2. The CDR3 is 17 residues long. Germline trimming cut 0 bases from V and 5 bases from J; bases unmatched to any gene: 11. CDR1 and CDR2 (germline): LGHNA, YNFKEQ. The CDR3 DNA is TGTGCCAGCAGCCAAGACCTGCGGGCGGGGGGCCTGGAGACCCAGTACTTC. It specifies CASSQDLRAGGLETQYF.

This chain uses TRBV27 with TRBJ1-1, with D possibly TRBD1 on 6 matching bases. The CDR3 runs to 14 residues. Between the trimmed V and J ends, which lost 7 bases and 0 bases, there was a span of 12 bases. The germline CDR1 and CDR2 sequences are MNHEY and SMNVEV (reference sequence). CDR3: CASMVGGVNTEAFF. The DNA of the CDR3 is TGTGCCAGCATGGTGGGGGGCGTGAACACTGAAGCTTTCTTT.

The chain links TRBV28 to TRBJ2-5, with 11 bases identical to TRBD1. Germline V gene data show CDR1 as MDHEN and CDR2 as SYDVKM. The CDR3 totals 19 residues. The V segment lost 3 bases and the J segment 5 bases; nucleotides outside the gene matches: 17. The CDR3 spells CASSFPGTGGLGFWETQYF. The CDR3 DNA is TGTGCCAGCAGTTTTCCAGGGACAGGGGGTTTAGGGTTTTGGGAGACCCAGTACTTC.

The sample holds many counts of this clonotype. This chain links TRBV6-1 with TRBJ2-6; possible D gene TRBD1, 5 bases. The length of the CDR3 is 15 residues. V lost 6 bases to trimming and J lost 4 bases, with 13 bases between them. Germline V CDR1 and CDR2: MNHNS, SASEGT. The CDR3 DNA reads as TGTGCCAGCAGACCCGACAGTTCAGGGGCCAACGTCCTGACTTTC. It specifies CASRPDSSGANVLTF.

This clonotype was counted many times. V is TRBV12-3 or TRBV12-4 and J is TRBJ2-7, with TRBD2 as a possible D gene (6 bases). V was clipped by 7 bases and J by 5 bases, with 15 bases between them. This CDR3 spans 13 amino acids. The CDR3 DNA is TGTGCCAGCAAGTCGGACGGAGGGAACGAGCAGTACTTC. This gives the protein CASKSDGGNEQYF.

This clonotype was recorded at least ten times. The chain combines TRBV11-1 with TRBJ1-2, with D uncertain. Germline loops: CDR1 SGHAT, CDR2 FQDESV (reference sequence). Trimming took off 5 bases at V and 1 base at J, with 17 bases between the two ends. The CDR3 spans 16 residues. In DNA form, the CDR3 reads TGTGCCAGCAGCCCCCTCCGGGGAGGCCTTAACTATGGCTACACCTTC. Translation gives CASSPLRGGLNYGYTF.

At least ten counts were recorded for this clonotype. The V call is TRBV2, the J call TRBJ2-5; unclear D gene. Trimming removed 2 bases from V and 4 bases from J, with 11 bases in between. The CDR3 is 14 residues long. Per the germline V gene, CDR1 is SNHLY and CDR2 is FYNNEI. CDR3 DNA: TGTGCCAGCAGTGAATCCGGGCAGTTAGAGACCCAGTACTTC. It codes for CASSESGQLETQYF.

This clonotype was observed at least ten times. The V call is TRBV7-9, the J call TRBJ2-7, with D possibly TRBD2 on 5 matching bases. V dropped 7 bases and J dropped 5 bases, with 12 bases sitting between them. The CDR3 consists of 12 residues. Germline V lookup: CDR1 SEHNR, CDR2 FQNEAQ (reference sequence). CDR3 protein: CASNLEEDEQYF. CDR3 nucleotides: TGTGCCAGCAATCTGGAGGAGGACGAGCAGTACTTC.

In this sample, this clonotype turned up many times. This sequence joins TRBV20-1 and TRBJ2-5; no firm D call. Between the trimmed V and J ends, which lost 0 bases and 5 bases, there was a span of 19 bases. Germline loops: CDR1 DFQATT, CDR2 SNEGSKA (reference sequence). The CDR3 consists of 16 residues. The CDR3 sequence is CSARDYDGTVGETQYF. DNA of the CDR3: TGCAGTGCTAGAGACTATGATGGCACGGTGGGTGAGACCCAGTACTTC.

This clonotype has ten or more counts. The rearrangement joins TRBV5-1 to TRBJ1-6, with a possible D match to TRBD1 (5 bases). Per germline, CDR1 SGHRS and CDR2 YFSETQ. This CDR3 has 18 residues. The V end was cut by 0 bases, the J end by 1 base, with 14 bases between. Here the CDR3 DNA reads TGCGCCAGCAGCTTGGGTATGGGACGCGGTTCCTATAATTCACCCCTCCACTTT. As protein: CASSLGMGRGSYNSPLHF.

The sample holds many counts of this clonotype. The chain has TRBV3-1 and TRBJ2-7, with TRBD2 matching over 8 bases. CDR3 length: 13 residues. The V and J ends lost 1 base and 4 bases, in that order; junction bases with no gene match: 0. Germline lookup yields CDR1 LGHDT and CDR2 YNNKEL (reference sequence). The CDR3 nucleotides are TGTGCCAGCAGCCAAGCGGGGGGGTACGAGCAGTACTTC. Amino acids: CASSQAGGYEQYF.

This clonotype was observed at least ten times. The V and J genes are TRBV6-1 and TRBJ1-2; D not resolved. Germline V lookup: CDR1 MNHNS, CDR2 SASEGT. V lost 0 bases, J lost 8 bases, and 10 bases lay in between. The CDR3 runs to 13 residues. CDR3 residues: CASSEARGGGYTF. The CDR3 DNA reads TGTGCCAGCAGTGAAGCGAGAGGCGGGGGCTACACCTTC.

This clonotype occurred a few times. The chain couples TRBV10-3 to TRBJ1-1; a possible D gene is TRBD1 (6 bases). Germline CDR1 and CDR2: ENHRY and SYGVKD. CDR3 length: 15 amino acids. V gave up 10 bases and J gave up 1 base, with 19 bases separating them. In DNA form, the CDR3 reads TGTGCCACCAGAAACAGGGACGACGAGAACACTGAAGCTTTCTTT. Amino acid sequence: CATRNRDDENTEAFF.